This T cell receptor beta chain was retrieved from a study of neoadjuvant anti-PD-1 for oral cavity cancer. About the study: Patients without progression got a fourth dose around day 43. Study-wide points: TCR analyses covered only three patients per response group.

The CDR3 has 16 amino acids. V lost 4 bases, J lost 1 base, and 17 bases lay in between. Germline V gene lookup returns CDR1 MDHEN and CDR2 SYDVKM. PBMC libraries mostly used 480 ng of input genomic DNA, with six replicates per sample. Clones were sequenced by immunoSEQ multiplex PCR, and TCRdb holds only the in-frame ones, with some missing. Of 72,000 or so clones in the sample, 80% to 90% are singletons; the top ten hold 3% to 4%. Patients had newly diagnosed, untreated stage II-IVA oral cavity squamous cell carcinoma. Of note for this clone: As yet, its antigen is unknown.

The receptor comes from a person aged 35 to 85 with oral cavity squamous cell carcinoma. The source was PBMCs, collected before nivolumab (anti-PD-1) treatment. The V and J genes are TRBV28 and TRBJ2-7; D not certain. The CDR3 loop reads CASSWEHRESSYEQYF. The CDR3 nucleotides read TGTGCCAGCAGTTGGGAACATAGGGAAAGTTCCTACGAGCAGTACTTC.